This T cell receptor (beta chain) was recorded in a study of CD8 T cells in Susac syndrome. For this clonotype: Its antigen is not known.

It was with random hexamers that 0.5 to 1 ug RNA was reverse transcribed. TCRdb reprocessed the immunoSEQ multiplex PCR reads via MiXCR and lists one record per CDR3 protein. Counted here are 120,000 or so distinct CDR3 sequences, about 95% occurring once; the ten biggest clones make up around 0.13%. The multiple sclerosis controls, all treatment-naive patients, had relapsing-remitting disease that was stable or active. Whole-study findings and limits: The study recognized that the number of individuals in its TCR sequencing and HLA analysis was relatively small.

Sample: CD4+ T cells from PBMCs. The origin of this receptor is a human donor with multiple sclerosis.

For the CDR3, the DNA is TGTGCCAGCAGTTCAACGGGGGGACAGGGATCCTACGAGCAGTACTTC. It codes for CASSSTGGQGSYEQYF. This sequence joins TRBV6-5 and TRBJ2-7, with 9 nucleotides matching TRBD1. After removal of 4 bases from V and 1 base from J, the junction contained 8 bases not matched to a gene. Germline lookup yields CDR1 MNHEY and CDR2 SVGAGI. CDR3 length: 16 residues.